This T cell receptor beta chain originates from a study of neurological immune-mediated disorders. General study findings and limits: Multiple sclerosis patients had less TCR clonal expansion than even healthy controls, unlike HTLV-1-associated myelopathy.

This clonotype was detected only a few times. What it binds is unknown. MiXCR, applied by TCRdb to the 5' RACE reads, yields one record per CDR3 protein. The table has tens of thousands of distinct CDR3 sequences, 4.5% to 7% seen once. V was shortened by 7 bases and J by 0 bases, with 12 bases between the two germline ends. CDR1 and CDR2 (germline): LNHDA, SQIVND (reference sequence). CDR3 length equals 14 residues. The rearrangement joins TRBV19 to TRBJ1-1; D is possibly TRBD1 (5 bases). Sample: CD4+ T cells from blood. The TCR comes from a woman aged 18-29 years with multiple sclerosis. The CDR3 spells CASTPGPVNTEAFF. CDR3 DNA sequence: TGTGCCAGTACCCCAGGGCCCGTGAACACTGAAGCTTTCTTT.